This T cell receptor beta chain was recovered during a study of blood T cell repertoires in COVID-19. Across the study: T cells, B-cell-depleted T cells, or PBMCs provided the cDNA or gDNA that served as material.

CDR3 length: 17 amino acids. Germline CDR1 reads LGHNA; CDR2 reads YNFKEQ. Trimming cost V 3 bases and J 5 bases; bases outside gene matches: 9. Allocation to cohorts depended on clinical history reported by the participants. Authors' methods: Estimation of nucleated cell counts was performed using reference gene primer amplification. The method was immunoSEQ multiplex PCR; TCRdb's version includes in-frame clones alone and lacks a portion of them. Clone size and V and J calls were adopted from that table, with D and trimming inferred from the DNA. The sample has around 220,000 clones, 84% seen once; the top ten hold about 7%.

This sequence was found in a woman aged 40 to 50 who had recovered from COVID-19. The J gene is TRBJ2-1, the V gene TRBV4-2; 11 nucleotides line up with TRBD2. Sequences were obtained from PBMCs or T cells enriched from blood (not recorded which). CDR3 DNA sequence: TGTGCCAGCAGCCACCCGATTAGCGGGAGGGTGAACAATGAGCAGTTCTTC. It codes for CASSHPISGRVNNEQFF.